This TCR beta chain was documented in a study of T cell repertoires in cytomegalovirus infection. Per the germline V gene, CDR1 is LGHNA and CDR2 is YSLEER. The ends were cut back, 0 bases at V and 4 bases at J, with 11 bases in the middle. This CDR3 contains 15 residues. TCRdb recomputed calls from the reads with MiXCR, one row per CDR3 protein. The sample has about 55,000 distinct CDR3 sequences, roughly a fifth seen once. At least ten counts were recorded for this clonotype. What it binds is not known. The chain uses TRBV4-3 and TRBJ2-3; perhaps TRBD1 as D (6 bases). The material sequenced was CD8+ T cells from cultured PBMCs, taken from culture after CMV antigen stimulation. This receptor was identified in a human donor in good health (CMV status not recorded). Some clones in this sample may be carry-over from other donors' samples. The CDR3 reads CASSQDGTGSDTQYF. CDR3 DNA: TGCGCCAGCAGCCAAGACGGAACAGGGTCAGATACGCAGTATTTT.